The rows below give T cell receptor beta chains drawn from one sample of a study of CD8 T cells in Susac syndrome. TCRdb re-called the immunoSEQ multiplex PCR reads with MiXCR, one entry per CDR3 protein. The data hold about 300,000 distinct CDR3 sequences, with around 91% observed a single time. Source material: CD8+ T cells from PBMCs. The source is a human donor with multiple sclerosis. The CDR3 runs from the conserved cysteine through the conserved F or W. Fields, in order: V gene, D gene, J gene, clone size, CDR3 protein, CDR3 DNA. The D gene is left open where the match is weak. Expanded clones are given a class, and other clones once, few, many or no size at all.

v_gene: TRBV9
d_gene: .
j_gene: TRBJ1-1
abundance: .
CDR3aa: CASSVIGADTEAFF
CDR3nt: TGTGCCAGCAGCGTAATCGGGGCCGACACTGAAGCTTTCTTT

v_gene: TRBV5-4
d_gene: TRBD1
j_gene: TRBJ2-5
abundance: .
CDR3aa: CASSWGQIRETQYF
CDR3nt: TGTGCCAGCAGCTGGGGACAGATAAGAGAGACCCAGTACTTC

v_gene: TRBV7-2
d_gene: .
j_gene: TRBJ2-7
abundance: .
CDR3aa: CASSLGGGPYEQYF
CDR3nt: TGTGCCAGCAGCTTGGGAGGGGGGCCGTACGAGCAGTACTTC

v_gene: TRBV5-4
d_gene: .
j_gene: TRBJ2-7
abundance: once
CDR3aa: CASSLGGPSYEQYF
CDR3nt: TGTGCCAGCAGCTTGGGGGGACCGAGCTACGAGCAGTACTTC

v_gene: TRBV6-2/TRBV6-3
d_gene: TRBD1
j_gene: TRBJ1-5
abundance: .
CDR3aa: CASRRTGGLTGGGDQPQHF
CDR3nt: TGTGCCAGCAGACGGACAGGGGGACTTACCGGCGGGGGAGACCAGCCCCAGCATTTT

v_gene: TRBV27
d_gene: TRBD2
j_gene: TRBJ2-7
abundance: once
CDR3aa: CASSLAGTNSYEQYF
CDR3nt: TGTGCCAGCAGTCTGGCCGGGACTAACTCCTACGAGCAGTACTTC

v_gene: TRBV28
d_gene: .
j_gene: TRBJ2-2
abundance: .
CDR3aa: CASSRLRGWTGELFF
CDR3nt: TGTGCCAGCAGTCGCCTAAGGGGTTGGACCGGGGAGCTGTTTTTT

v_gene: TRBV7-6
d_gene: .
j_gene: TRBJ2-7
abundance: .
CDR3aa: CASSSTGFHEQYF
CDR3nt: TGTGCCAGCAGCTCCACAGGGTTCCACGAGCAGTACTTC

v_gene: TRBV7-6
d_gene: TRBD2
j_gene: TRBJ2-5
abundance: .
CDR3aa: CASTKRDYHQETQYF
CDR3nt: TGTGCCAGCACCAAGCGGGACTACCATCAAGAGACCCAGTACTTC

v_gene: TRBV6-2/TRBV6-3
d_gene: .
j_gene: TRBJ2-2
abundance: .
CDR3aa: CASSWTTNTGELFF
CDR3nt: TGTGCCAGCAGCTGGACGACCAACACCGGGGAGCTGTTTTTT

v_gene: TRBV6-5
d_gene: TRBD1
j_gene: TRBJ2-5
abundance: .
CDR3aa: CASSYYGTEETQYF
CDR3nt: TGTGCCAGCAGTTACTACGGGACAGAAGAGACCCAGTACTTC

v_gene: TRBV4-2
d_gene: TRBD2
j_gene: TRBJ2-7
abundance: .
CDR3aa: CASSQRLAAGYPEQYF
CDR3nt: TGTGCCAGCAGCCAGAGACTAGCGGCCGGATACCCCGAGCAGTACTTC

v_gene: TRBV29-1
d_gene: TRBD2
j_gene: TRBJ2-7
abundance: .
CDR3aa: CSVEGLAGLYEQYF
CDR3nt: TGCAGCGTTGAAGGGCTAGCGGGACTTTACGAGCAGTACTTC

v_gene: TRBV12-3/TRBV12-4
d_gene: TRBD2
j_gene: TRBJ2-3
abundance: .
CDR3aa: CASKPGLAEDTQYF
CDR3nt: TGTGCCAGCAAACCGGGACTAGCGGAAGATACGCAGTATTTT

v_gene: TRBV19
d_gene: TRBD1
j_gene: TRBJ1-4
abundance: .
CDR3aa: CASSDDRGIGEKLFF
CDR3nt: TGTGCCAGTAGTGACGACAGGGGCATAGGAGAAAAACTGTTTTTT

v_gene: TRBV6-2/TRBV6-3
d_gene: .
j_gene: TRBJ1-4
abundance: .
CDR3aa: CASSYSAKLFF
CDR3nt: TGTGCCAGCAGTTATTCTGCAAAACTGTTTTTT